What follows are 16 T cell receptor beta chains derived from one specimen sequenced in a study of T-cell reconstitution after alpha-beta-depleted transplantation in children. Molecular barcoding with unique molecular identifiers was used for the TCRbeta library. MiXCR was run by TCRdb on the PCR reads, yielding one entry per CDR3 protein. Among fewer than 200,000 distinct CDR3 sequences listed, about 6.8% were seen once. The sequencing used PBMCs from the stem cell graft donor, collected from the stem cell graft. The receptors were sampled from a human donor who donated a stem cell graft to a child with Wiskott-Aldrich syndrome.

This clonotype was counted at least ten times. In nucleotides, the CDR3 is TGCGCCAGCAGCCTTACAGGCCCGAACTATGGCTACACCTTC. Its protein is CASSLTGPNYGYTF. The chain recombines TRBV5-1 with TRBJ1-2, with D perhaps TRBD1 (5 bases). The CDR3 contains 14 residues. V was trimmed by 4 bases and J by 2 bases, leaving 12 bases between them. Per germline, CDR1 SGHRS and CDR2 YFSETQ.

Here the CDR3 DNA reads TGTGCCAGCAGCTTACCCCCACCGGGAACCAACTACAATGAGCAGTTCTTC. Protein: CASSLPPPGTNYNEQFF. The rearrangement joins TRBV7-8 to TRBJ2-1; possible D gene TRBD2, 5 bases. CDR3 size: 17 residues. Per germline, CDR1 SGHVS and CDR2 FQNEAQ. V was cut by 2 bases and J by 3 bases, with 17 bases left in between.

This clonotype came up many times. This chain connects TRBV5-5 to TRBJ2-3; no clear D gene. Germline lookup yields CDR1 SGHKS and CDR2 YYEKEE (reference sequence). There are 14 residues in the CDR3. Trimming removed 4 bases from V and 0 bases from J, with 9 bases in between. CDR3 DNA: TGTGCCAGCAGCCGCGGCTCTAGCACAGATACGCAGTATTTT. This translates into CASSRGSSTDTQYF.

This clonotype was found many times. The rearrangement links TRBV29-1 to TRBJ1-1; D unclear. Germline CDR1 and CDR2: SQVTM and ANQGSEA. The CDR3 is made up of 13 amino acids. V dropped 0 bases and J dropped 0 bases, with 5 bases sitting between them. CDR3 residues: CSVEEEVNTEAFF. The DNA of the CDR3 is TGCAGCGTTGAAGAAGAAGTGAACACTGAAGCTTTCTTT. Full variable domain (outside the CDR3, taken from reference TRBV29-1 and TRBJ1-1): SAVISQKPSRDICQRGTSLTIQCQVDSQVTMMFWYRQQPGQSLTLIATANQGSEATYESGFVIDKFPISRPNLTFSTLTVSNMSPEDSSIYLCSVEEEVNTEAFFGQGTRLTVV.

The table lists this clonotype with many counts. J is TRBJ1-6 and V is TRBV6-6; unclear D gene. V lost 6 bases and J lost 7, with 4 bases in between. This CDR3 comprises 11 residues. Germline V gene lookup returns CDR1 MNHNY and CDR2 SVGAGI (reference sequence). The CDR3 loop reads CASRTNSPLHF. The CDR3 DNA reads TGTGCCAGCAGGACCAATTCACCCCTCCACTTT.

This clonotype showed up many times. The rearrangement joins TRBV6-5 to TRBJ1-6, with D possibly being TRBD1 (5 bases). CDR1 is MNHEY and CDR2 is SVGAGI in the germline V gene. The CDR3 has 15 amino acids. The V and J ends lost 5 bases and 7 bases respectively, with 15 bases between them. The chain's CDR3 is CASSPGTAQNSPLHF. In DNA, the CDR3 is TGTGCCAGCAGTCCCGGGACGGCTCAAAATTCACCCCTCCACTTT.

This clonotype was detected many times. V gene TRBV18 combines with J gene TRBJ2-5; 14 bases match TRBD2. V lost 2 bases, J lost 3 bases, and 2 bases stayed unmatched. Germline V gene sequence: CDR1 KGHSH, CDR2 LQKENI. The CDR3 length is 16 residues. CDR3 bases: TGTGCCAGCTCACCATTGGGACTAGCGGGAGAAGAGACCCAGTACTTC. Its translation: CASSPLGLAGEETQYF.

This clonotype was detected ten times or more. The chain uses TRBV21-1 and TRBJ2-7; the table's D call, TRBD2, has no DNA check behind it. TRBV21-1 is shown as a pseudogene. The CDR3 runs to 20 residues. The DNA of the CDR3 is TGTGCCAGCAGCATTGGGAGGGGGCCTCCGACTAGCGGGAGTCGGTACGAGCAGTACTTC. Translation gives CASSIGRGPPTSGSRYEQYF.

This clonotype was picked up many times. The J gene is TRBJ2-1, the V gene TRBV19, with D maybe TRBD1 (6 bases). The CDR3 sequence is 10 residues long. V dropped 10 bases and J dropped 10 bases, with 11 bases sitting between them. The germline V gene has CDR1 LNHDA and CDR2 SQIVND (reference sequence). Written as DNA, the CDR3 is TGTGCCACAAAGGGGACAGAGCAGTTCTTC. This codes for CATKGTEQFF. Based on the CDR3 plus reference TRBV19 and TRBJ2-1, the full variable domain is DGGITQSPKYLFRKEGQNVTLSCEQNLNHDAMYWYRQDPGQGLRLIYYSQIVNDFQKGDIAEGYSVSREKKESFPLTVTSAQKNPTAFYLCATKGTEQFFGPGTRLTVL.

This clonotype was seen at least ten times. V usage is TRBV12-3 or TRBV12-4 and J usage is TRBJ2-3; 10 bases agree with TRBD2. V gave up 2 bases and J gave up 5 bases; unmatched junction bases: 4. The CDR3 is made up of 15 amino acids. CDR3 DNA: TGTGCCAGCAGTTTAAGGCTAGCGGGAGTAGATACGCAGTATTTT. It encodes CASSLRLAGVDTQYF.

This clonotype has more than one count but fewer than ten. V and J are TRBV12-3 or TRBV12-4 and TRBJ2-3; D gene unclear. V shed 6 bases and J shed 1 base, with 20 bases lying between them. The CDR3 sequence is 17 residues long. The CDR3 loop is CASSVTVEIQGTDTQYF. The CDR3 DNA reads TGTGCCAGCAGCGTTACAGTTGAAATCCAGGGCACAGATACGCAGTATTTT.

This clonotype was seen ten or more times. The rearrangement joins TRBV6-5 to TRBJ1-1; D possibly corresponds to TRBD1 (5 bases). The CDR3 is 16 residues long. Per the germline V gene, CDR1 is MNHEY and CDR2 is SVGAGI. The germline V and J ends were trimmed by 0 bases and 6 bases, with 17 bases remaining between them. CDR3 residues: CASSYSLNTMGAEAFF. In DNA, the CDR3 is TGTGCCAGCAGTTACTCGTTGAACACCATGGGGGCTGAAGCTTTCTTT.

This clonotype was seen repeatedly, ten times or more. The DNA for the CDR3 is TGCGCCAGCAGCTTAACAGACAATGAGCAGTTCTTC. It yields the protein CASSLTDNEQFF. This rearrangement joins TRBV5-1 to TRBJ2-1; D not certain. Trimming pared 2 bases from V and 5 bases from J, leaving 5 bases between. This CDR3 contains 12 residues. CDR1 and CDR2 (germline): SGHRS, YFSETQ. The whole variable domain, filled in from reference TRBV5-1 and TRBJ2-1, reads KAGVTQTPRYLIKTRGQQVTLSCSPISGHRSVSWYQQTPGQGLQFLFEYFSETQRNKGNFPGRFSGRQFSNSRSEMNVSTLELGDSALYLCASSLTDNEQFFGPGTRLTVL.

There are many counts of this clonotype. The chain uses TRBV5-1 and TRBJ1-1; no clear D. This CDR3 region has 15 residues. V was trimmed by 2 bases and J by 7 bases, leaving 18 bases between them. The germline V gene encodes CDR1 SGHRS and CDR2 YFSETQ. For the CDR3, the DNA is TGCGCCAGCAGCTTTATGTCGGGTGACGGTGTTGAAGCTTTCTTT. Protein: CASSFMSGDGVEAFF.

In the case of this clonotype: This may come from a read error, since a much larger clone is one base off. The CDR3: CASSLHYPGQLTRRETQYF. The CDR3 nucleotides read TGTGCCAGCAGCCTACATTACCCGGGACAGTTAACCAGGAGGGAGACCCAGTACTTC. This chain links TRBV7-8 with TRBJ2-5, with 7 bases aligning to TRBD1. The V gene's germline CDR1 is SGHVS and CDR2 FQNEAQ. There are 19 residues in the CDR3. V was pared by 5 bases and J by 5 bases, with 23 bases of the junction left unmatched.

This clonotype showed up many times. The chain has TRBV12-3 or TRBV12-4 and TRBJ1-1, with TRBD1 as a possible D gene (6 bases). This CDR3 region has 13 residues. The germline V and J ends were trimmed by 11 bases and 3 bases, with 16 bases remaining between them. The CDR3 loop is CASFLRGHTEAFF. CDR3 DNA sequence: TGTGCCTCCTTCCTCAGGGGCCACACTGAAGCTTTCTTT.